This T cell receptor beta chain came from a study of T-cell memory formation after mild COVID-19. General study points: Contracting CD8+ clones were enriched in EMRA, CD4+ mainly in CM and EM.

This clonotype turned up a few times. Its target is unknown. Barcoded TCR alpha and TCR beta cDNA libraries with UMIs came from 5'RACE using constant-segment primers. TCRdb reanalysed the 5' RACE reads using MiXCR and keeps one entry per CDR3 protein. Of about 340,000 distinct CDR3 sequences in the sample, approximately 15% are singletons; the top ten hold 20% to 25%. In germline, CDR1 is SGHTA, CDR2 FQGNSA. This CDR3 has 15 amino acids. Germline trimming cut 5 bases from V and 2 bases from J; bases unmatched to any gene: 7. The sequenced sample consisted of PBMCs or a T cell subset sorted from them (not recorded which). The V gene is TRBV7-2, the J gene TRBJ2-7; 9 bases fit TRBD1. This TCR derives from a man aged 18 to 30 who had mild COVID-19 (a few samples of this study predate the infection). Cell type and time point are not known. CDR3 region: CASSAPGQGTYEQYF. In DNA form, the CDR3 reads TGTGCCAGCAGCGCGCCGGGACAGGGAACCTACGAGCAGTACTTC.